The rows below give T cell receptor beta chains drawn from one sample of a study of PD-1 blockade in classical Hodgkin lymphoma. TCRdb's copy holds only in-frame clones and misses some; the assay was immunoSEQ multiplex PCR. The table has 20,000 to 25,000 clones, approximately 95% seen once. What was sequenced was peripheral blood mononuclear cells (PBMCs). The receptor set was obtained from a human donor with classical Hodgkin lymphoma. Both conserved end residues are part of each CDR3. The order of the fields is D gene, clone size, V gene, J gene, CDR3 protein, CDR3 DNA. A D gene is named only where the DNA matches it firmly. Size tells how often a clone was seen (once, few, many) or the class of an expanded clone, and some rows leave it out.

TRBD2	once	TRBV7-2	TRBJ2-2	CASSTGLAGNTGELFF	TGTGCCAGCAGCACAGGACTAGCGGGTAACACCGGGGAGCTGTTTTTT
TRBD2	NA	TRBV11-2	TRBJ2-1	CASSLLAGGTYNEQFF	TGTGCCAGCAGCTTACTAGCGGGGGGGACCTACAATGAGCAGTTCTTC
TRBD1	NA	TRBV9	TRBJ1-1	CASSVVDRANTEAFF	TGTGCCAGCAGCGTAGTGGACAGGGCGAACACTGAAGCTTTCTTT
NA	once	TRBV30	TRBJ1-3	CAWSGQLSSGNTIYF	TGTGCCTGGAGTGGGCAACTGAGCTCTGGAAACACCATATATTTT
NA	NA	TRBV2	TRBJ2-7	CASSVYEQYF	TGTGCCAGCAGTGTTTACGAGCAGTACTTC
TRBD1	NA	TRBV5-5	TRBJ2-6	CASSLFGDRASGANVLTF	TGTGCCAGCAGCTTGTTTGGGGACAGGGCCAGTGGGGCCAACGTCCTGACTTTC
TRBD2	NA	TRBV6-5	TRBJ2-5	CASSFTGLAGQETQYF	TGTGCCAGCAGTTTCACGGGACTAGCGGGGCAAGAGACCCAGTACTTC
NA	NA	TRBV5-4	TRBJ2-2	CASSLVTTGELFF	TGTGCCAGCAGCTTGGTGACTACCGGGGAGCTGTTTTTT
NA	NA	TRBV30	TRBJ2-3	CAWTHWGTRKRADTQYF	TGTGCCTGGACTCATTGGGGCACGAGAAAGAGGGCTGATACGCAGTATTTT
TRBD1	once	TRBV5-7	TRBJ1-3	CASSGGTGGAGGNTIYF	TGTGCCAGCAGCGGAGGGACAGGGGGCGCTGGGGGAAACACCATATATTTT
TRBD1	NA	TRBV5-4	TRBJ2-3	CASSSRQGATDTQYF	TGTGCCAGCAGTTCGAGACAGGGGGCCACAGATACGCAGTATTTT
TRBD1	NA	TRBV2	TRBJ1-6	CASSEEDRVSPLHF	TGTGCCAGCAGTGAAGAGGACAGGGTCTCACCCCTCCACTTT
NA	NA	TRBV6-4	TRBJ1-1	CASGREAGTEAFF	TGTGCCAGCGGGAGGGAAGCGGGCACTGAAGCTTTCTTT
NA	once	TRBV7-2	TRBJ1-3	CASSLMGASGLGGNTIYF	TGTGCCAGCAGCTTAATGGGCGCTAGTGGGCTCGGGGGAAACACCATATATTTT
TRBD2	NA	TRBV12-5	TRBJ2-7	CASGLVQGLAGGLSYEQYF	TGTGCTAGTGGTTTGGTACAAGGACTAGCGGGAGGCCTCTCCTACGAGCAGTACTTC
TRBD1	NA	TRBV5-1	TRBJ2-7	CASSSGRGQGAMNEQYF	TGCGCCAGCAGCTCGGGGAGAGGACAGGGGGCTATGAACGAGCAGTACTTC
NA	once	TRBV6-1	TRBJ2-7	CASTEFRDSAYEQYF	TGTGCCAGCACAGAATTCCGGGACTCTGCCTACGAGCAGTACTTC
NA	NA	TRBV19	TRBJ2-3	CASSSGGTDTQYF	TGTGCCAGTAGTAGTGGAGGGACAGATACGCAGTATTTT
TRBD1	NA	TRBV6-5	TRBJ1-5	CASSSRAGQGVQPQHF	TGTGCCAGCAGTTCCAGGGCCGGTCAGGGGGTTCAGCCCCAGCATTTT
NA	NA	TRBV7-2	TRBJ1-1	CASSPRAGLAFF	TGTGCCAGCAGCCCCCGTGCAGGGCTAGCTTTCTTT
TRBD1	NA	TRBV5-6	TRBJ2-5	CASSATGVQETQYF	TGTGCCAGCAGCGCGACAGGGGTCCAAGAGACCCAGTACTTC
NA	NA	TRBV28	TRBJ1-4	CASSPSGGRRNEKLFF	TGTGCCAGCAGTCCCTCGGGAGGGAGGAGGAATGAAAAACTGTTTTTT
TRBD1	once	TRBV5-4	TRBJ1-1	CASSLGQGATEAFF	TGTGCCAGCAGCTTGGGACAGGGGGCTACTGAAGCTTTCTTT
NA	NA	TRBV7-8	TRBJ1-4	CASRERVNEKLFF	TGTGCCAGCAGAGAACGTGTAAATGAAAAACTGTTTTTT
NA	NA	TRBV10-2	TRBJ1-3	CASRLQGAGNTIYF	TGCGCCAGCAGATTACAGGGTGCTGGAAACACCATATATTTT
NA	NA	TRBV2	TRBJ1-4	CASSYGAASTNEKLFF	TGTGCCAGCAGTTACGGGGCAGCATCAACTAATGAAAAACTGTTTTTT
NA	NA	TRBV9	TRBJ1-1	CASSVVPGTEAFF	TGTGCCAGCAGCGTAGTACCGGGGACTGAAGCTTTCTTT
NA	once	TRBV6-5	TRBJ1-2	CASSTATGNGYTF	TGTGCCAGCAGCACCGCCACAGGGAATGGCTACACCTTC
NA	NA	TRBV19	TRBJ2-1	CASSRPGDRVNYEQFF	TGTGCCAGTAGTAGGCCTGGGGATAGGGTGAACTATGAGCAGTTCTTC
NA	NA	TRBV7-9	TRBJ1-2	CASSLVDGGYTF	TGTGCCAGCAGCTTAGTTGACGGGGGCTACACCTTC
TRBD1	NA	TRBV4-2	TRBJ1-1	CASSQAGGGVAEAFF	TGTGCCAGCAGCCAAGCGGGAGGGGGCGTTGCTGAAGCTTTCTTT
NA	NA	TRBV5-1	TRBJ2-1	CASSLTGSNEQFF	TGCGCCAGCAGCTTGACAGGGAGCAATGAGCAGTTCTTC
TRBD1	NA	TRBV19	TRBJ2-7	CASSDRASQYF	TGTGCCAGTTCGGACAGGGCGTCTCAGTACTTC
NA	NA	TRBV2	TRBJ2-4	CASSEYSGLAKNIQYF	TGTGCCAGCAGTGAATATTCGGGATTAGCCAAAAACATTCAGTACTTC
NA	NA	TRBV11-3	TRBJ2-4	CASSLPGGRNIQYF	TGTGCCAGCAGCTTACCAGGGGGGAGGAACATTCAGTACTTC
NA	NA	TRBV5-4	TRBJ1-6	CASSLQKGAANSPLHF	TGTGCCAGCAGCTTGCAAAAAGGGGCGGCTAATTCACCCCTCCACTTT
TRBD2	NA	TRBV7-9	TRBJ2-1	CASSAGLAGYNEQFF	TGTGCCAGCAGCGCAGGACTAGCGGGATACAATGAGCAGTTCTTC
NA	NA	TRBV6-6	TRBJ1-2	CASSYSGDLGGYTF	TGTGCCAGCAGTTATTCAGGCGACCTGGGAGGCTACACCTTC
TRBD2	NA	TRBV4-2	TRBJ2-2	CASSHGASGRNSGELFF	TGTGCCAGCAGCCACGGGGCTAGCGGGAGGAATTCCGGGGAGCTGTTTTTT
TRBD1	NA	TRBV12-5	TRBJ1-2	CASGRTGTGYGYTF	TGTGCTAGTGGTCGGACAGGGACGGGCTATGGCTACACCTTC
NA	NA	TRBV30	TRBJ1-4	CAWSPSSVPPEKLFF	TGTGCCTGGAGTCCTTCCTCAGTTCCTCCTGAAAAACTGTTTTTT
TRBD2	NA	TRBV14	TRBJ2-1	CASSRRGLAGSYNGNEQFF	TGTGCCAGCAGCAGACGGGGACTAGCGGGAAGTTACAACGGCAATGAGCAGTTCTTC
NA	NA	TRBV11-3	TRBJ1-2	CASSLRSGNTNYGYTF	TGTGCCAGCAGCCTCAGGTCAGGAAACACAAACTATGGCTACACCTTC